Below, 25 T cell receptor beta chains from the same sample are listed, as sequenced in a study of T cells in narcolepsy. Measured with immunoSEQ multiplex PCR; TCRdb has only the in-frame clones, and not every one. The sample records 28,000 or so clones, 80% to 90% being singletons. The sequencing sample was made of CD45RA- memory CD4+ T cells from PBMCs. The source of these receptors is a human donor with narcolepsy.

The CDR3 sequence: CASSQDLGTAGLGELFF. The CDR3 DNA follows: TGTGCCAGCAGCCAAGACCTAGGGACAGCGGGTCTCGGGGAGCTGTTTTTT. The chain is built from TRBV14 and TRBJ2-2, with D possibly TRBD1 on 7 matching bases. This CDR3 has 17 amino acids. Trimming cost V 0 bases and J 7 bases, with 18 bases left between them. CDR1 SGHDN and CDR2 FVKESK come from the germline V gene.

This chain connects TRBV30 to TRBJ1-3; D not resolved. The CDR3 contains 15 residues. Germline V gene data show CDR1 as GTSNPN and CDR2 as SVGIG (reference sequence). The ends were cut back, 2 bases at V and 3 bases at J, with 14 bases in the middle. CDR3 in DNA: TGTGCCTGGAGTAGGTATGGCACGAGTGGAAACACCATATATTTT. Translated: CAWSRYGTSGNTIYF.

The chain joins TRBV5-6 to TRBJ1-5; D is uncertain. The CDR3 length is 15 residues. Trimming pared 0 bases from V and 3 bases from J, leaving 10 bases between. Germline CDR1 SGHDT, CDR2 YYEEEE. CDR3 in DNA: TGTGCCAGCAGCTTGGGGGCGGGGTTCAATCAGCCCCAGCATTTT. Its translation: CASSLGAGFNQPQHF.

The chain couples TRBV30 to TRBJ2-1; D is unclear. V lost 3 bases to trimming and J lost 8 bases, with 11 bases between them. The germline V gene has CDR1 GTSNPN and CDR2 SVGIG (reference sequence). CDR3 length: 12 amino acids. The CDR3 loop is CAWSSERYEQFF. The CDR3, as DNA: TGTGCCTGGAGCTCTGAGAGGTATGAGCAGTTCTTC.

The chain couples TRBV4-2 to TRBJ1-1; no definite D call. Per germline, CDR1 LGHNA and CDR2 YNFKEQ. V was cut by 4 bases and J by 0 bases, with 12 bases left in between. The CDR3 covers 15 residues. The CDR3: CASSRVGEVNTEAFF. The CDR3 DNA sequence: TGTGCCAGCAGCCGAGTCGGGGAGGTGAACACTGAAGCTTTCTTT.

The CDR3 coding sequence is TGTGCCAGCAGGATTGAACTAGCGCGGACAGATACGCAGTATTTT. It codes for CASRIELARTDTQYF. This chain connects TRBV5-4 to TRBJ2-3; 7 bases match TRBD2. Germline V gene sequence: CDR1 SGHNT, CDR2 YYREEE (reference sequence). After removal of 5 bases from V and 3 bases from J, the junction contained 9 bases not matched to a gene. The CDR3 length is 15 residues.

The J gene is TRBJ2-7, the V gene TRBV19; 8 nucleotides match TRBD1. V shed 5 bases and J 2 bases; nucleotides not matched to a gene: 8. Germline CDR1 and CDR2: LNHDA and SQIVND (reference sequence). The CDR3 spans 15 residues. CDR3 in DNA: TGTGCCAGTAGTGCCCTCCGGGACAGGACCTACGAGCAGTACTTC. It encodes CASSALRDRTYEQYF.

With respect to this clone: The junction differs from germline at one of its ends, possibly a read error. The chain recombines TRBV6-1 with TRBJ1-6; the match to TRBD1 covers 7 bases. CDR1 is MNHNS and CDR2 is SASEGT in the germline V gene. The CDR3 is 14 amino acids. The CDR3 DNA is TGTGTCAGCAGTGTCCGGGACAGAAATTCACCCCTCCACTTT. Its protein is CVSSVRDRNSPLHF.

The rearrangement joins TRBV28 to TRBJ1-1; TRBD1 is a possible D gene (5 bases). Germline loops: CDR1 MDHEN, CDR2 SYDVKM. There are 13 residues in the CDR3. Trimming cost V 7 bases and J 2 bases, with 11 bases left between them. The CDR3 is CASIDGTNTEAFF. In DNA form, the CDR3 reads TGTGCCAGCATCGACGGGACCAACACTGAAGCTTTCTTT.

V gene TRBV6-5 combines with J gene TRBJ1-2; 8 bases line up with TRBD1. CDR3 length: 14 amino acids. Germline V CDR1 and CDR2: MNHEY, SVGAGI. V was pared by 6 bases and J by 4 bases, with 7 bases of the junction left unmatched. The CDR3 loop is CASRAPGTGYGYTF. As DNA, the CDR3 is TGTGCCAGCAGGGCACCGGGGACAGGCTATGGCTACACCTTC.

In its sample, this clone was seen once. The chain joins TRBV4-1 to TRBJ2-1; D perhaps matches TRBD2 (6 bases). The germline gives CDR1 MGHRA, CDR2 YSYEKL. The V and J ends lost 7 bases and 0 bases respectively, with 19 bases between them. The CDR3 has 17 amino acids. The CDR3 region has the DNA TGCGCCAGCACCTCACTCGGGTCAGCGGGCTCCTACAATGAGCAGTTCTTC. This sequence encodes CASTSLGSAGSYNEQFF.

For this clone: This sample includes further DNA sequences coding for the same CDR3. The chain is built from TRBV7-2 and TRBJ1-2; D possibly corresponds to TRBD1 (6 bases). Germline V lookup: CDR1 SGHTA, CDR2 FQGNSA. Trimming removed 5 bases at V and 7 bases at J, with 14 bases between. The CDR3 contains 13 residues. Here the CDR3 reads CASSGTGLGGYTF. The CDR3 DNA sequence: TGTGCCAGCAGCGGAACAGGGTTAGGTGGCTACACCTTC.

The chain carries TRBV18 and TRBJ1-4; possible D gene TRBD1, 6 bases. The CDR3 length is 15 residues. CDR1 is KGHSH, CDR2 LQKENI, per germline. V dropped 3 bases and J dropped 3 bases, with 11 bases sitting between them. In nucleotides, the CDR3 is TGTGCCAGCTCACCCAACAGGGTTGCTAATGAAAAACTGTTTTTT. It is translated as CASSPNRVANEKLFF.

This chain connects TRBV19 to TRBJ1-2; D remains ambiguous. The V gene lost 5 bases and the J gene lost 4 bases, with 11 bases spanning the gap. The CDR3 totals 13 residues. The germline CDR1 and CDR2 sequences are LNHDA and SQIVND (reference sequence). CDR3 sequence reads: CASSEWVSYGYTF. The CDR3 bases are TGTGCCAGTAGTGAGTGGGTTTCCTATGGCTACACCTTC.

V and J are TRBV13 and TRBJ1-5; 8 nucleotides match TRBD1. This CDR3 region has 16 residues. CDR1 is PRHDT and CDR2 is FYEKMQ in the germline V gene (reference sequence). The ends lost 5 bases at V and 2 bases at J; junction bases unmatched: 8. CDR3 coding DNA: TGTGCCAGCAGCCCAAGGACAGGGAAGGGCAATCAGCCCCAGCATTTT. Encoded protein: CASSPRTGKGNQPQHF.

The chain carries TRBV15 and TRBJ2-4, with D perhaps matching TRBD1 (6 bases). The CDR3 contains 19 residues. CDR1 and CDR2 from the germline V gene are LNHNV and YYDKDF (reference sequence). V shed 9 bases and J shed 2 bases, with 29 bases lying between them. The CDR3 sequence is CATTSGEKPSWLTKNIQYF. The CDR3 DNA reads TGTGCCACAACTTCAGGGGAAAAACCCAGTTGGTTGACCAAAAACATTCAGTACTTC. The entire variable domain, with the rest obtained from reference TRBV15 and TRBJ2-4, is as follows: DAMVIQNPRYQVTQFGKPVTLSCSQTLNHNVMYWYQQKSSQAPKLLFHYYDKDFNNEADTPDNFQSRRPNTSFCFLDIRSPGLGDTAMYLCATTSGEKPSWLTKNIQYFGAGTRLSVL.

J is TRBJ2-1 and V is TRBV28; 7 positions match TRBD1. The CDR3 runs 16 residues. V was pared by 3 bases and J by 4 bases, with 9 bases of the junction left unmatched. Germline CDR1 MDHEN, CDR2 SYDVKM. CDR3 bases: TGTGCCAGCAGTTTCGCCCAGGGGGTTCTATACAATGAGCAGTTCTTC. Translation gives CASSFAQGVLYNEQFF. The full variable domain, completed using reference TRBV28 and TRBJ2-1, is DVKVTQSSRYLVKRTGEKVFLECVQDMDHENMFWYRQDPGLGLRLIYFSYDVKMKEKGDIPEGYSVSREKKERFSLILESASTNQTSMYLCASSFAQGVLYNEQFFGPGTRLTVL.

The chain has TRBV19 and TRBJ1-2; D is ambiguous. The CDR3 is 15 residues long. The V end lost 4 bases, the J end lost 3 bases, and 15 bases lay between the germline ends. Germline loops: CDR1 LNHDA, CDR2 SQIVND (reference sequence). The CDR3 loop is CASSTEGNQYYGYTF. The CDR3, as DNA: TGTGCCAGTAGTACCGAGGGTAATCAGTACTATGGCTACACCTTC.

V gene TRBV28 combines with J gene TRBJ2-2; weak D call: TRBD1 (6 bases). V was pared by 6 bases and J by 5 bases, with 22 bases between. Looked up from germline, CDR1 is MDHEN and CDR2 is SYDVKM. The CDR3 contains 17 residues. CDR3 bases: TGTGCCAGCAGGGGAAACCTACAGGGCGGGTCAACCGGGGAGCTGTTTTTT. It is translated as CASRGNLQGGSTGELFF.

The CDR3 spells CASRESYEQYF. CDR3 coding DNA: TGCGCCAGCCGGGAGTCCTACGAGCAGTACTTC. The chain employs TRBV5-1 and TRBJ2-7; perhaps TRBD2 as D (6 bases). The CDR3 loop spans 11 amino acids. Trimming took off 7 bases at V and 1 base at J, with 6 bases between the two ends. Germline values: CDR1 SGHRS, CDR2 YFSETQ.

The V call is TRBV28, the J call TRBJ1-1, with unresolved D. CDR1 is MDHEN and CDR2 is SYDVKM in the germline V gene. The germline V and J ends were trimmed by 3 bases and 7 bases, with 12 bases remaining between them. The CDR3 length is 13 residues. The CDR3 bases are TGTGCCAGCAGTTTGGGGAGGGAGAGTGAAGCTTTCTTT. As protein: CASSLGRESEAFF.

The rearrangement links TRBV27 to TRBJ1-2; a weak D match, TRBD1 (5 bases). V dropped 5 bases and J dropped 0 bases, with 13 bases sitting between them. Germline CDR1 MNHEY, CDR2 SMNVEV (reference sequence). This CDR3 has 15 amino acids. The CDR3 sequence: CASSPQGGTNYGYTF. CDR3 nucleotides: TGTGCCAGCAGTCCTCAGGGAGGAACTAACTATGGCTACACCTTC.

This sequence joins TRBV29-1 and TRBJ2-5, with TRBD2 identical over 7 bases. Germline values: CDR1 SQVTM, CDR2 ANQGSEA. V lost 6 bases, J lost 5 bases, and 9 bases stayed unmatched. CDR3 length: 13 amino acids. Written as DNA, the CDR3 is TGCAGCGTGACAGAGCGGGACTGGGAGACCCAGTACTTC. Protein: CSVTERDWETQYF. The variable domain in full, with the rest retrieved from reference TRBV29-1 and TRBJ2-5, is SAVISQKPSRDICQRGTSLTIQCQVDSQVTMMFWYRQQPGQSLTLIATANQGSEATYESGFVIDKFPISRPNLTFSTLTVSNMSPEDSSIYLCSVTERDWETQYFGPGTRLLVL.

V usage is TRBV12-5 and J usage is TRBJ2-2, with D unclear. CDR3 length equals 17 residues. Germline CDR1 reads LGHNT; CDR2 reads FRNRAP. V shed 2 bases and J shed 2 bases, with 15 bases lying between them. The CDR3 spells CASGLILPQVNTGELFF. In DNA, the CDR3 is TGTGCTAGTGGTTTGATACTCCCCCAGGTTAACACCGGGGAGCTGTTTTTT.

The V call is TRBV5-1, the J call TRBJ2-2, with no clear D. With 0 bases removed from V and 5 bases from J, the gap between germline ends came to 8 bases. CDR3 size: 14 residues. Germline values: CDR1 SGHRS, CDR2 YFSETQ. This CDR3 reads CASSLVQPTGELFF. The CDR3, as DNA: TGCGCCAGCAGCTTGGTTCAGCCTACCGGGGAGCTGTTTTTT.